Listed below are T cell receptor beta chains from one sample, sequenced in a study of CD8+ T cells in alopecia areata. Sequencing used immunoSEQ multiplex PCR; TCRdb keeps in-frame clones, though not all of them. The top ten clones hold just over 0.45% of a sample with about 120,000 clones, more than 45% of them seen once. The sample in question was CD4+ T cells sorted from blood, obtained at week 4, from a patient treated with tofacitinib. The receptors were sampled from a human donor with alopecia areata. Each CDR3 is given with its conserved first and last residue. The order of the fields is J gene, D gene, V gene, clone size, CDR3 protein, CDR3 DNA. The D gene is left open where the match is weak. The listing skips clone size in some rows; elsewhere it reads once, few, many or a size class.

TRBJ1-2 | NA | TRBV15 | NA | CATSQRPLRGYGYTF | TGTGCCACCAGCCAACGACCGCTAAGGGGCTATGGCTACACCTTC
TRBJ1-2 | NA | TRBV30 | NA | CAWDLQGVNSYTF | TGTGCCTGGGACTTACAGGGAGTAAATAGCTACACCTTC
TRBJ1-6 | TRBD1 | TRBV6-1 | NA | CASKSGGRSPLHF | TGTGCCAGCAAATCAGGGGGCCGTTCACCCCTCCACTTT
TRBJ2-5 | NA | TRBV5-6 | NA | CASSPPVRGRETQYF | TGTGCCAGCAGCCCCCCGGTGCGGGGCCGGGAGACCCAGTACTTC
TRBJ1-1 | TRBD1 | TRBV10-3 | few | CAIRGGQGWTEAFF | TGTGCCATCAGGGGAGGACAGGGATGGACTGAAGCTTTCTTT
TRBJ2-1 | NA | TRBV7-2 | NA | CASSIYSYEQFF | TGTGCCAGCAGCATCTACTCATATGAGCAGTTCTTC
TRBJ2-1 | TRBD2 | TRBV18 | few | CASSPVAGGEDEQFF | TGTGCCAGCTCACCTGTAGCGGGGGGAGAGGATGAGCAGTTCTTC
TRBJ1-3 | TRBD1 | TRBV5-4 | few | CASRPGGGNTIYF | TGTGCCAGCAGACCAGGGGGCGGAAACACCATATATTTT
TRBJ1-2 | TRBD1 | TRBV14 | NA | CASSRRTGWGYGYTF | TGTGCCAGCAGCCGTCGGACAGGGTGGGGGTATGGCTACACCTTC
TRBJ1-2 | NA | TRBV29-1 | NA | CSVVQLDYGYTF | TGCAGCGTTGTACAGTTAGACTATGGCTACACCTTC
TRBJ2-7 | TRBD2 | TRBV10-3 | few | CAISAGASGSYEQYF | TGTGCCATCAGTGCGGGAGCTAGCGGGAGTTACGAGCAGTACTTC
TRBJ2-1 | NA | TRBV29-1 | NA | CSGLWMTPTHEQFF | TGCAGCGGGCTTTGGATGACGCCTACCCATGAGCAGTTCTTC
TRBJ1-3 | NA | TRBV5-4 | few | CASSSPPGLTIYF | TGTGCCAGCAGCTCTCCTCCGGGACTAACCATATATTTT
TRBJ1-2 | TRBD1 | TRBV29-1 | few | CSVDGILTGGARGYTF | TGCAGCGTTGATGGTATCTTGACAGGGGGCGCGCGTGGCTACACCTTC
TRBJ2-1 | TRBD1 | TRBV6-6 | NA | CASRLTGGAYNEQFF | TGTGCCAGCAGATTGACAGGGGGCGCATACAATGAGCAGTTCTTC
TRBJ2-1 | NA | TRBV30 | once | CAWTRRYSSYNEQFF | TGTGCCTGGACTCGGCGGTACAGCTCCTACAATGAGCAGTTCTTC
TRBJ1-3 | NA | TRBV29-1 | NA | CSVRPLSGNTIYF | TGCAGCGTCCGACCCCTCTCTGGAAACACCATATATTTT
TRBJ1-2 | NA | TRBV29-1 | NA | CSVEDMDYGYTF | TGCAGCGTTGAGGACATGGACTATGGCTACACCTTC
TRBJ2-7 | NA | TRBV5-1 | NA | CASTPGAGGEQYF | TGTGCCAGCACTCCCGGGGCCGGGGGCGAGCAGTACTTC
TRBJ2-1 | NA | TRBV10-3 | few | CAISGSDSYNEQFF | TGTGCCATCAGTGGATCAGACTCCTACAATGAGCAGTTCTTC
TRBJ2-2 | NA | TRBV5-1 | once | CASSPGSINTGELFF | TGCGCCAGCAGCCCCGGTTCCATCAACACCGGGGAGCTGTTTTTT
TRBJ1-3 | NA | TRBV30 | NA | CAWDRASGNTIYF | TGTGCCTGGGACCGAGCCTCTGGAAACACCATATATTTT
TRBJ2-7 | NA | TRBV5-1 | NA | CASSLGKGTYEQYF | TGCGCCAGCAGCTTGGGGAAAGGCACCTACGAGCAGTACTTC
TRBJ2-7 | TRBD1 | TRBV6-6 | NA | CASSLVTGYLEQYF | TGTGCCAGCAGTTTAGTGACAGGGTATCTCGAGCAGTACTTC
TRBJ2-7 | NA | TRBV30 | NA | CALRARPPSGEQYF | TGTGCCCTAAGGGCGCGCCCTCCGTCGGGAGAGCAGTACTTC
TRBJ2-5 | NA | TRBV7-9 | NA | CASSLFGREETQYF | TGTGCCAGCAGCTTATTTGGCAGAGAAGAGACCCAGTACTTC
TRBJ2-5 | NA | TRBV5-1 | NA | CASSLLRQETQETQYF | TGCGCCAGCAGCTTGCTGCGGCAGGAGACCCAAGAGACCCAGTACTTC
TRBJ1-2 | TRBD1 | TRBV6-6 | NA | CASSRTGGAKGYTF | TGTGCCAGCAGTCGAACAGGGGGCGCGAAGGGCTACACCTTC
TRBJ1-5 | NA | TRBV5-6 | NA | CASSDKNQPQHF | TGTGCCAGCAGTGACAAAAATCAGCCCCAGCATTTT
TRBJ1-4 | NA | TRBV13 | NA | CASSSSGRESEKLFF | TGTGCCAGCAGCTCATCCGGGAGAGAGAGTGAAAAACTGTTTTTT
TRBJ1-6 | NA | TRBV15 | NA | CATSRATYNSPLHF | TGTGCCACCAGCAGAGCGACGTATAATTCACCCCTCCACTTT
TRBJ1-5 | NA | TRBV7-2 | NA | CASSLMADSNQPQHF | TGTGCCAGCAGCTTAATGGCAGATAGCAATCAGCCCCAGCATTTT
TRBJ1-1 | NA | TRBV2 | once | CASRDSGWGVTEAFF | TGTGCCAGCAGGGACAGTGGGTGGGGTGTCACTGAAGCTTTCTTT
TRBJ2-2 | TRBD2 | TRBV9 | NA | CASSTTGGANTGELFF | TGTGCCAGCAGCACGACGGGAGGAGCGAACACCGGGGAGCTGTTTTTT
TRBJ2-7 | NA | TRBV30 | NA | CAWMGLDYEQYF | TGTGCCTGGATGGGACTTGACTACGAGCAGTACTTC
TRBJ1-2 | TRBD1 | TRBV30 | NA | CAWSRPGQGAFGYTF | TGTGCCTGGAGTAGACCGGGACAGGGGGCGTTTGGCTACACCTTC
TRBJ2-2 | TRBD2 | TRBV29-1 | NA | CSASGGHGTGELFF | TGCAGTGCTAGCGGGGGGCATGGCACCGGGGAGCTGTTTTTT
TRBJ2-2 | NA | TRBV6-1 | many | CASKMTPTNTGELFF | TGTGCCAGCAAGATGACCCCGACGAACACCGGGGAGCTGTTTTTT
TRBJ1-4 | NA | TRBV30 | NA | CAWRGSGEKLFF | TGTGCCTGGAGAGGTTCCGGGGAAAAACTGTTTTTT
TRBJ2-4 | NA | TRBV5-6 | NA | CASSLDPQNIQYF | TGTGCCAGCAGCTTGGACCCCCAGAACATTCAGTACTTC
TRBJ2-3 | NA | TRBV29-1 | few | CSARQETDTQYF | TGCAGCGCCAGACAGGAGACAGATACGCAGTATTTT
TRBJ2-3 | TRBD1 | TRBV7-8 | NA | CASNPQGRGYTQYF | TGTGCCAGCAACCCACAGGGGCGAGGATATACGCAGTATTTT
TRBJ2-5 | TRBD1 | TRBV29-1 | NA | CSVDRGLPLGQETQYF | TGCAGCGTTGACAGGGGGCTACCACTGGGACAAGAGACCCAGTACTTC
TRBJ1-6 | TRBD1 | TRBV25-1 | NA | CASSSGQTNSPLHF | TGTGCCAGCAGCTCGGGACAGACGAATTCACCCCTCCACTTT
TRBJ2-4 | TRBD2 | TRBV5-1 | once | CASSPLSGTSGTDIQYF | TGCGCCAGCAGCCCGCTCTCCGGGACTAGCGGGACTGACATTCAGTACTTC
TRBJ1-4 | NA | TRBV18 | NA | CASSPRYTGYEDEKLFF | TGTGCCAGCTCACCACGCTATACAGGGTATGAGGATGAAAAACTGTTTTTT
TRBJ2-5 | TRBD1 | TRBV19 | many | CASQNSGGQTQYF | TGTGCCAGCCAAAACTCAGGGGGACAGACCCAGTACTTC
TRBJ1-3 | NA | TRBV5-1 | NA | CASSLGTHSSGNTIYF | TGCGCCAGCAGCTTGGGCACGCACTCCTCTGGAAACACCATATATTTT
TRBJ2-5 | NA | TRBV30 | once | CAWSGQETQYF | TGTGCCTGGAGTGGCCAAGAGACCCAGTACTTC